This T cell receptor (beta chain) was profiled in a study of post-analysis software for immune sequencing data. Germline V CDR1 and CDR2: SGDLS, YYNGEE. Unmatched junction bases numbered 7, after V lost 3 bases and J lost 1 base. The CDR3 runs to 16 residues. This clonotype was picked up one time. Its antigen is currently unknown. Presence of unique molecular identifiers characterized the TCR beta cDNA libraries. TCRdb redid the calling of the PCR reads with MiXCR, one entry per CDR3 protein. In the table there are roughly 620,000 distinct CDR3 sequences, about 40% of which are singletons. Findings and limits, study-wide: A few TRBV segments (TRBV5-6, TRBV5-1 and TRBV20-1 among them) occurred more frequently in patients than in controls.

This TCR was sampled from a girl between 5 and 17 years old with multiple sclerosis. This rearrangement joins TRBV9 to TRBJ2-1, with 7 bases matching TRBD1. The source material was blood. The CDR3 spells CASSETGTASYNEQFF. The CDR3 bases are TGTGCCAGCAGCGAGACCGGGACAGCGTCCTACAATGAGCAGTTCTTC.